This T cell receptor beta chain was captured in a study of CD8 T cells in Susac syndrome. CDR1 is KGHSH and CDR2 is LQKENI in the germline V gene. The CDR3 runs 14 residues. V lost 2 bases to trimming and J lost 1 base, with 8 bases between them. RNA totalling roughly 0.5 to 1 ug underwent reverse transcription with random hexamers. TCRdb fed the immunoSEQ multiplex PCR reads into MiXCR, producing one record per CDR3 protein. The table has fewer than 200,000 distinct CDR3 sequences, approximately 93% seen once. The sequence came from a human donor in good health. Sequenced input: CD4+ T cells from PBMCs. The chain has TRBV18 and TRBJ1-1; D gene ambiguous. CDR3 DNA: TGTGCCAGCTCACCAGGGCAGCCGAACACTGAAGCTTTCTTT. Translating it yields CASSPGQPNTEAFF.